The 19 T cell receptor beta chains below were found in one sample sequenced in a study of CDR3 diversity in severe acne. From the PCR reads, TCRdb called clonotypes with MiXCR, one entry per CDR3 protein. The sample comprises about 97,000 distinct CDR3 sequences, about half of which are singletons, and about an eighth rests with the top ten. The source material was blood. These receptors originate from a male donor with acne.

Many counts were recorded for this clonotype. The V gene is TRBV6-4, the J gene TRBJ2-5; 10 nucleotides match TRBD1. Germline assignment: CDR1 MRHNA and CDR2 SNTAGT. This CDR3 spans 14 amino acids. Germline trimming cut 6 bases from V and 6 bases from J; bases unmatched to any gene: 7. The CDR3 DNA sequence: TGTGCCAGCAGCCCGACAGGGGGCGGTAAGACCCAGTACTTC. It is translated as CASSPTGGGKTQYF.

The chain carries TRBV14 and TRBJ2-7; D is undetermined. Germline loops: CDR1 SGHDN, CDR2 FVKESK. The ends were cut back, 0 bases at V and 4 bases at J, with 7 bases in the middle. The CDR3 runs 13 residues. This chain's CDR3 is CASSQDLAYEQYF. The CDR3 coding sequence is TGTGCCAGCAGCCAAGATTTGGCGTACGAGCAGTACTTC.

There are a few counts of this clonotype. The chain links TRBV14 to TRBJ2-2; D remains ambiguous. CDR1 is SGHDN, CDR2 FVKESK, per germline. V was pared by 4 bases and J by 3 bases, with 9 bases between. The CDR3 totals 14 residues. The CDR3 sequence: CASSRRTDTGELFF. DNA of the CDR3: TGTGCCAGCAGCCGCAGAACTGACACCGGGGAGCTGTTTTTT.

The sample holds many counts of this clonotype. The gene calls are TRBV19 and TRBJ2-7, with 9 bases lining up with TRBD1. Trimming removed 7 bases from V and 7 bases from J; junction bases left unmatched: 11. Germline loops: CDR1 LNHDA, CDR2 SQIVND (reference sequence). The CDR3 is 14 residues long. CDR3 amino acids: CASTPGTGFGEQYF. CDR3 in DNA: TGTGCCAGTACCCCCGGGACAGGGTTTGGAGAGCAGTACTTC.

The chain carries TRBV15 and TRBJ2-5; 8 nucleotides line up with TRBD2. Near its end, the DNA agrees better with TRBJ2-7, so the J call may be wrong. This CDR3 has 16 residues. Germline values: CDR1 LNHNV, CDR2 YYDKDF (reference sequence). CDR3 sequence reads: CATSRGGRGESHEQYF. CDR3 bases: TGTGCCACCAGCAGAGGGGGGCGGGGGGAGTCCCACGAGCAGTACTTC.

The chain has TRBV6-6 and TRBJ1-2, with a weak D call TRBD1 (5 bases). The germline gives CDR1 MNHNY, CDR2 SVGAGI (reference sequence). The CDR3 consists of 13 residues. Between the trimmed V and J ends, which lost 2 bases and 11 bases, there was a span of 15 bases. CDR3 residues: CASSYAGTEVYTF. In DNA form, the CDR3 reads TGTGCCAGCAGTTACGCCGGGACGGAGGTTTACACCTTC.

The chain employs TRBV4-3 and TRBJ1-4; D is unresolved. Germline lookup yields CDR1 LGHNA and CDR2 YSLEER. V dropped 4 bases and J dropped 2 bases, with 11 bases sitting between them. This CDR3 contains 15 residues. For the CDR3, the DNA is TGCGCCAGCAGCCCCTCGAGTGCGACTAATGAAAAACTGTTTTTT. Its protein product is CASSPSSATNEKLFF.

This clonotype was picked up a small number of times. V and J are TRBV5-1 and TRBJ1-2; D is perhaps TRBD1 (5 bases). CDR1 is SGHRS and CDR2 is YFSETQ in the germline V gene. This CDR3 has 12 amino acids. The V end lost 4 bases, the J end lost 4 bases, and 8 bases lay between the germline ends. The CDR3 loop reads CASSTGGYGYTF. CDR3 coding DNA: TGCGCCAGCAGCACGGGGGGCTATGGCTACACCTTC.

Ten or more counts support this clonotype. The rearrangement uses TRBV29-1 and TRBJ1-1, with D possibly matching TRBD1 (5 bases). Trimming took 7 bases from V and 3 from J, leaving 15 bases between them. Germline CDR1 is SQVTM and CDR2 is ANQGSEA. The CDR3 runs to 13 residues. The CDR3 region has the DNA TGCAGCGCCCAGACAGAGGGGTACACTGAAGCTTTCTTT. Translating gives CSAQTEGYTEAFF.

This clonotype was observed at least ten times. The chain is built from TRBV7-2 and TRBJ1-4, with D possibly matching TRBD1 (5 bases). Germline loops: CDR1 SGHTA, CDR2 FQGNSA. The CDR3 contains 16 residues. Trimming took off 4 bases at V and 3 bases at J, with 15 bases between the two ends. This CDR3 reads CASSSSGGTPNEKLFF. The CDR3 coding sequence is TGTGCCAGCAGCTCAAGTGGTGGGACCCCTAATGAAAAACTGTTTTTT.

The chain links TRBV5-6 to TRBJ1-1, with D perhaps TRBD1 (6 bases). Germline V gene lookup returns CDR1 SGHDT and CDR2 YYEEEE. CDR3 length: 16 amino acids. Trimming removed 1 base at V and 0 bases at J, with 13 bases between. CDR3 protein: CASSLSGQGLNTEAFF. As DNA, the CDR3 is TGTGCCAGCAGCTTGTCAGGGCAGGGGTTGAACACTGAAGCTTTCTTT.

A note on this clonotype: At one end, the junction sequence differs from germline, possibly due to a read error. V gene TRBV14 combines with J gene TRBJ2-3; TRBD2 agrees at 7 bases. This CDR3 has 17 residues. Germline V gene sequence: CDR1 SGHDN, CDR2 FVKESK. CDR3 bases: TGTGCCAGCAGCCCCTTGAGCGGGGTCAGCTCCACAGATTCGCAGTATTTT. It translates to CASSPLSGVSSTDSQYF.

The chain joins TRBV19 to TRBJ2-7; 8 nucleotides match TRBD2. The length of the CDR3 is 14 residues. Germline CDR1 is LNHDA and CDR2 is SQIVND (reference sequence). V gave up 1 base and J gave up 3 bases; unmatched junction bases: 2. The CDR3 protein is CASSIAREGYEQYF. CDR3 nucleotide sequence: TGTGCCAGTAGTATAGCTCGGGAGGGCTACGAGCAGTACTTC. The full variable domain, in which reference TRBV19 and TRBJ2-7 provide the parts outside the CDR3, is DGGITQSPKYLFRKEGQNVTLSCEQNLNHDAMYWYRQDPGQGLRLIYYSQIVNDFQKGDIAEGYSVSREKKESFPLTVTSAQKNPTAFYLCASSIAREGYEQYFGPGTRLTVT.

This rearrangement joins TRBV20-1 to TRBJ2-7; TRBD2 is a possible D gene (5 bases). The CDR3 sequence is 13 residues long. Trimming pared 3 bases from V and 0 bases from J, leaving 9 bases between. Germline V gene lookup returns CDR1 DFQATT and CDR2 SNEGSKA (reference sequence). This chain's CDR3 is CSARTTTSYEQYF. DNA of the CDR3: TGCAGTGCTAGGACGACTACCTCCTACGAGCAGTACTTC.

Concerning this clonotype: Its ends do not fully match the called genes, so a read error is possible. V is TRBV24-1 and J is TRBJ1-1; D is unresolved. The germline V gene encodes CDR1 KGHDR and CDR2 SFDVKD. This CDR3 region has 11 residues. The chain's CDR3 is CASAAFSEAFF. The CDR3 DNA reads as TGTGCCAGCGCAGCCTTTTCTGAAGCCTTCTTT.

This clonotype is medium-sized in the sample. The CDR3 DNA reads as TGCAGTGCTCGCCACAAGATGACAGGAGAAACCGGGGAGCTGTTTTTT. It encodes CSARHKMTGETGELFF. The rearrangement joins TRBV20-1 to TRBJ2-2; D may be TRBD1 (6 bases). Germline values: CDR1 DFQATT, CDR2 SNEGSKA (reference sequence). This CDR3 contains 16 residues. Trimming removed 5 bases from V and 5 bases from J, with 21 bases in between.

In its sample, this clonotype was seen a few times. The DNA for the CDR3 is TGTGCCAGCTCACCCGGGACGGGGGAGCAGTACGTC. Its translation: CASSPGTGEQYV. The gene calls are TRBV18 and TRBJ2-7; D may be TRBD1 or TRBD2 (5 bases each). The CDR3 loop spans 12 amino acids. In germline, CDR1 is KGHSH, CDR2 LQKENI. Trimming stripped 3 bases from V and 7 bases from J, with 10 bases between.

This clonotype has a count of ten or more. The chain carries TRBV20-1 and TRBJ2-7, with TRBD2 matching 14 bases. J gave up 5 bases and V 1 base, and 7 bases lay outside the gene matches. The germline V gene encodes CDR1 DFQATT and CDR2 SNEGSKA (reference sequence). The CDR3 runs to 16 residues. The CDR3 DNA reads TGCAGTGCTAGAGGACTAGCGGGAGGGCCGAGGGACGAGCAGTACTTC. It specifies CSARGLAGGPRDEQYF.

This clonotype was observed a handful of times. The chain is built from TRBV2 and TRBJ2-5, with 8 bases aligning to TRBD1. V was pared by 10 bases and J by 3 bases, with 13 bases of the junction left unmatched. Germline assignment: CDR1 SNHLY and CDR2 FYNNEI. This CDR3 contains 15 residues. CDR3 protein: CAIRTSGGSEETQYF. The CDR3 nucleotides are TGTGCCATCAGAACTTCAGGGGGCAGTGAAGAGACCCAGTACTTC.